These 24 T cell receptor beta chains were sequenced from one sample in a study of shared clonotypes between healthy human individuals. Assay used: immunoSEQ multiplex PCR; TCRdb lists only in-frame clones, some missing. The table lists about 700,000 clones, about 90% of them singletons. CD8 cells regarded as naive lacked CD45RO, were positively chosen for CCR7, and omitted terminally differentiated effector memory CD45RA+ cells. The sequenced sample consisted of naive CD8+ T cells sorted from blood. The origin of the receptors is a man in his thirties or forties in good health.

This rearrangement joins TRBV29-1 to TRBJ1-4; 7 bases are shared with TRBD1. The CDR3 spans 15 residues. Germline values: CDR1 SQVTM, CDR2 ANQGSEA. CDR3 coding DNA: TGCAGTCCGGGACAGCCACATTCAACTAATGAAAAACTGTTTTTT. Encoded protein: CSPGQPHSTNEKLFF.

In nucleotides, the CDR3 is TGCGCCAGCAGCTTGCTAATTCCCGCGGCCGACACCTCCTACGAGCAGTACTTC. This sequence encodes CASSLLIPAADTSYEQYF. The rearrangement uses TRBV5-1 and TRBJ2-7; D call uncertain. The CDR3 spans 18 residues. Germline CDR1 SGHRS, CDR2 YFSETQ. Trimming stripped 1 base from V and 0 bases from J, with 20 bases between.

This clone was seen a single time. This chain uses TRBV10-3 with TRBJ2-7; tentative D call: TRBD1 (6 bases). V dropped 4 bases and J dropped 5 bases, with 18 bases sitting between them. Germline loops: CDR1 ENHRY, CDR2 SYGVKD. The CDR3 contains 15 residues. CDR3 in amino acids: CAISGYREAVHEQYF. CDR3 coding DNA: TGTGCCATCAGTGGGTACAGGGAAGCCGTTCACGAGCAGTACTTC.

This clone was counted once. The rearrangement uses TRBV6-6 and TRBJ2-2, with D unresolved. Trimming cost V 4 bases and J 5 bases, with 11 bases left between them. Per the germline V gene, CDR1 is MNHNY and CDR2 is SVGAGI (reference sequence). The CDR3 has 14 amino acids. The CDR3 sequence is CASSLGLRTGELFF. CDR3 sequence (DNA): TGTGCCAGCAGTTTGGGGTTGAGGACCGGGGAGCTGTTTTTT.

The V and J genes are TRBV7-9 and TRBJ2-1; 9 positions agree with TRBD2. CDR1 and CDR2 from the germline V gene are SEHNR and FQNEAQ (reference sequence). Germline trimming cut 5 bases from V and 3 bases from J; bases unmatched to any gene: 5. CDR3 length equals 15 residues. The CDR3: CASSPVAGVYNEQFF. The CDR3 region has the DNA TGTGCCAGCAGCCCAGTAGCGGGAGTCTACAATGAGCAGTTCTTC.

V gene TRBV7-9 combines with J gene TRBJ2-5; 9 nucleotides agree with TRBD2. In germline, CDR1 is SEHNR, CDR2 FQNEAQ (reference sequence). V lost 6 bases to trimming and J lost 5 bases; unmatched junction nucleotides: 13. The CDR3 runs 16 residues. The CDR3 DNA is TGTGCCAGCAGGGGTAAAAGGACTAGCGCAGTGGAGACCCAGTACTTC. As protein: CASRGKRTSAVETQYF.

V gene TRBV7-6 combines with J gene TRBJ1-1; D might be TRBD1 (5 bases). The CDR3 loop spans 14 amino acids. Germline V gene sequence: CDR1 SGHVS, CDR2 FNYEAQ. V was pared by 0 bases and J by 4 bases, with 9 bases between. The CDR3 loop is CASSLATGFTEAFF. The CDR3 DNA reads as TGTGCCAGCAGCTTAGCCACAGGCTTCACTGAAGCTTTCTTT. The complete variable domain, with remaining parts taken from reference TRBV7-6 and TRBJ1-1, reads GAGVSQSPRYKVTKRGQDVALRCDPISGHVSLYWYRQALGQGPEFLTYFNYEAQQDKSGLPNDRFSAERPEGSISTLTIQRTEQRDSAMYRCASSLATGFTEAFFGQGTRLTVV.

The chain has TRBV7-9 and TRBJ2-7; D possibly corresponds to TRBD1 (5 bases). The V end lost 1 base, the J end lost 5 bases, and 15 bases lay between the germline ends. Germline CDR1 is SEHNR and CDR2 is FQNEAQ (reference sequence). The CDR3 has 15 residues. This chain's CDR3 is CASSLGGLVIDEQYF. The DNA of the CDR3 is TGTGCCAGCAGCTTAGGGGGCCTAGTTATCGACGAGCAGTACTTC.

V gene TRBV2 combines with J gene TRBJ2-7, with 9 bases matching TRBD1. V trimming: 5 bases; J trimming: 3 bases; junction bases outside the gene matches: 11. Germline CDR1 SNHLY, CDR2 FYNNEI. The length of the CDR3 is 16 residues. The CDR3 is CASSFYLGQGHYEQYF. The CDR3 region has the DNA TGTGCCAGCAGTTTCTACCTGGGACAGGGACACTACGAGCAGTACTTC.

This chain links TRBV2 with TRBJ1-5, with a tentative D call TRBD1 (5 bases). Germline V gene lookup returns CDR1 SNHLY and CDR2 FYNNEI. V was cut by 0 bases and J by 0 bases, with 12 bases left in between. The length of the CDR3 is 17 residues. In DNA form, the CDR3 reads TGTGCCAGCAGTGAAGCTGGTTGGGGGGATAGCAATCAGCCCCAGCATTTT. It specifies CASSEAGWGDSNQPQHF.

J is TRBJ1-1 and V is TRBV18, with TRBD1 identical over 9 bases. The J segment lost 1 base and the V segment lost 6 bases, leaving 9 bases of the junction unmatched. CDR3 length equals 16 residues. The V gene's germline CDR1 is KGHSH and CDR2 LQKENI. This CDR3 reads CASSRGDRGENTEAFF. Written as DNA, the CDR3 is TGTGCCAGCTCTCGTGGCGACAGGGGGGAGAACACTGAAGCTTTCTTT.

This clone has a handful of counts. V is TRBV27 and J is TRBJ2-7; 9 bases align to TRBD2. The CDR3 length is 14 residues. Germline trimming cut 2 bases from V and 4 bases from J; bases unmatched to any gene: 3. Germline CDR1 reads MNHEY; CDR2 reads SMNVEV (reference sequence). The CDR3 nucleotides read TGTGCCAGCAGTTTACTAGCGGGGAGATACGAGCAGTACTTC. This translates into CASSLLAGRYEQYF.

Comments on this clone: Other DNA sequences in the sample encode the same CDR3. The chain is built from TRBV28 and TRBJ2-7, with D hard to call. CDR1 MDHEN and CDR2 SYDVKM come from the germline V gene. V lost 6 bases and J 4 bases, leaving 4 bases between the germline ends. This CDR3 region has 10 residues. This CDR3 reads CASRGYEQYF. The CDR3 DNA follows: TGTGCCAGCAGGGGTTACGAGCAGTACTTC.

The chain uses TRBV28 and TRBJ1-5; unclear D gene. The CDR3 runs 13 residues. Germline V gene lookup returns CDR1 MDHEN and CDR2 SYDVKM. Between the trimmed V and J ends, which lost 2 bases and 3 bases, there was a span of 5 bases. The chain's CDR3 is CASSLKYNQPQHF. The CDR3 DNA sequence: TGTGCCAGCAGTTTAAAGTACAATCAGCCCCAGCATTTT.

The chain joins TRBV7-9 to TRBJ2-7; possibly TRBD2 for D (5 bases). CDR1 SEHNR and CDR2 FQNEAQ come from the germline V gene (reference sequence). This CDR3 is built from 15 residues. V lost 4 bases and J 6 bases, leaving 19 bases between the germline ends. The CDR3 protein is CASSSLAGLLGEQYF. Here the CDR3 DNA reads TGTGCCAGCAGCTCGTTAGCAGGACTCCTAGGCGAGCAGTACTTC.

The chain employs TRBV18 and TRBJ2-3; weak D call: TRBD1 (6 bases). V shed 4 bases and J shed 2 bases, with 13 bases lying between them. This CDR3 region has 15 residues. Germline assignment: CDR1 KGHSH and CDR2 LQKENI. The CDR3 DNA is TGTGCCAGCTCACTGGGGCAGGGGCCCACAGATACGCAGTATTTT. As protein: CASSLGQGPTDTQYF.

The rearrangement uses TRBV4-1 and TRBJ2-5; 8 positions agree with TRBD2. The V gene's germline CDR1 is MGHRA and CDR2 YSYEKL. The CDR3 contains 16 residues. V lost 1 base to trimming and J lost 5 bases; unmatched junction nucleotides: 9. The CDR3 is CASSQVYGRDPETQYF. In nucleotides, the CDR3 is TGCGCCAGCAGCCAAGTCTACGGGAGGGATCCGGAGACCCAGTACTTC.

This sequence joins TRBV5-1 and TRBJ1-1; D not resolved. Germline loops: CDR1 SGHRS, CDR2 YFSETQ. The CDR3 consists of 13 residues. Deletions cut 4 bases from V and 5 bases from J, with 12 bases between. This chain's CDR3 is CASSLASLTEAFF. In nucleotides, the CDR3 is TGCGCCAGCAGCCTGGCGAGCTTGACTGAAGCTTTCTTT.

CDR3 loop: CASSLPTSSYEQYF. In nucleotides, the CDR3 is TGTGCCAGCAGTTTACCCACCAGCTCCTACGAGCAGTACTTC. The chain couples TRBV28 to TRBJ2-7; no firm D call. The germline V and J ends were trimmed by 2 bases and 0 bases, with 8 bases remaining between them. This CDR3 region has 14 residues. Germline assignment: CDR1 MDHEN and CDR2 SYDVKM.

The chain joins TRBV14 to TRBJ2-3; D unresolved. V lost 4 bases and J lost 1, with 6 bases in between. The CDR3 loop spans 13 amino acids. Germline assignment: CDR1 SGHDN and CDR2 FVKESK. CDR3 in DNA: TGTGCCAGCAGCCTCATGGGCACAGATACGCAGTATTTT. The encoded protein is CASSLMGTDTQYF.

The DNA of the CDR3 is TGCGCCAGCAGCCTCGCTGAGGGTAGCAATCAGCCCCAGCATTTT. Residues: CASSLAEGSNQPQHF. V usage is TRBV4-1 and J usage is TRBJ1-5; D call uncertain. The CDR3 has 15 residues. From germline, CDR1 is MGHRA and CDR2 YSYEKL. Trimming removed 4 bases at V and 0 bases at J, with 10 bases between.

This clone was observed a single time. The CDR3 DNA reads as TGCAGCGTTGAGAGACAGGGTGACGAGCAGTACTTC. Its protein product is CSVERQGDEQYF. The rearrangement links TRBV29-1 to TRBJ2-7, with TRBD1 identical over 7 bases. The germline V gene has CDR1 SQVTM and CDR2 ANQGSEA. The CDR3 length is 12 residues. Losses at the gene ends were 3 bases for V and 5 bases for J; bases not matched to a gene: 4.

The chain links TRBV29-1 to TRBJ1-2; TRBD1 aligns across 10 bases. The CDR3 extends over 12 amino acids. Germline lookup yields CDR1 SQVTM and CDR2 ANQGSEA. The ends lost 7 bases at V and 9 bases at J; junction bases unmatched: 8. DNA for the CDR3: TGCAGCGCCGAGACAGGGGGCACGCGCTACACCTTC. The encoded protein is CSAETGGTRYTF.

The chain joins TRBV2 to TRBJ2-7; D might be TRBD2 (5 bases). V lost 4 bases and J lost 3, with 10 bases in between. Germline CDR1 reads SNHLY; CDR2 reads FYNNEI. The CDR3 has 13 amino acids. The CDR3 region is CASSVWTVYEQYF. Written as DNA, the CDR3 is TGTGCCAGCAGTGTATGGACTGTCTACGAGCAGTACTTC. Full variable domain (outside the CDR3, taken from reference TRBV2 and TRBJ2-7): EPEVTQTPSHQVTQMGQEVILRCVPISNHLYFYWYRQILGQKVEFLVSFYNNEISEKSEIFDDQFSVERPDGSNFTLKIRSTKLEDSAMYFCASSVWTVYEQYFGPGTRLTVT.